Each of the 21 T cell receptor beta chains below was sequenced from the same sample in a study of T cells after yellow fever vaccination. TCRdb reanalysed the 5' RACE reads using MiXCR and keeps one entry per CDR3 protein. The sample lists roughly 240,000 distinct CDR3 sequences, 6.5% to 7.5% occurring once. The sequenced sample was CD4+ T cells sorted from PBMCs, obtained on the day of the yellow fever booster vaccination. Receptor source: a man aged 25 to 40 who received the YFV17D yellow fever vaccine.

On this clonotype itself: Being one base from a much bigger clone, this may be a read error. The J gene is TRBJ2-3, the V gene TRBV14; 7 bases align to TRBD1. Germline V gene lookup returns CDR1 SGHDN and CDR2 FVKESK. This CDR3 is built from 14 residues. In nucleotides, the CDR3 is TGTGCCAGCAGCCTTGACAGGGCAACAGCTACGCAGTATTTT. Its protein is CASSLDRATATQYF.

This clonotype was counted a few times. In DNA form, the CDR3 reads TGTGCCAGCAGCCTCCGGACCTACGAGCAGTACTTC. It encodes CASSLRTYEQYF. V and J are TRBV3-1 and TRBJ2-7; no firm D call. V dropped 4 bases and J dropped 2 bases, with 6 bases sitting between them. CDR1 and CDR2 (germline): LGHDT, YNNKEL (reference sequence). This CDR3 has 12 residues.

The rearrangement links TRBV14 to TRBJ2-7; D remains unclear. Trimming shortened V by 2 bases and J by 4 bases, and 12 bases separated the two germline ends. This CDR3 comprises 14 residues. CDR1 and CDR2 (germline): SGHDN, FVKESK. The CDR3 loop is CASSQLQRAYEQYF. DNA for the CDR3: TGTGCCAGCAGCCAATTACAGAGAGCTTACGAGCAGTACTTC.

This clonotype appeared many times. The V and J genes are TRBV7-6 and TRBJ2-2, with no clear D. Per the germline V gene, CDR1 is SGHVS and CDR2 is FNYEAQ. The CDR3 length is 16 residues. V was pared by 1 base and J by 5 bases, with 14 bases between. This chain's CDR3 is CASSLEGQLGTGELFF. The CDR3 DNA follows: TGTGCCAGCAGCTTAGAAGGGCAGCTTGGGACCGGGGAGCTGTTTTTT.

This clonotype came up a few times. The genes are TRBV5-6 and TRBJ2-2; 8 bases are a match to TRBD1. The CDR3 totals 16 residues. The V gene's germline CDR1 is SGHDT and CDR2 YYEEEE. After removal of 4 bases from V and 4 bases from J, the junction contained 9 bases not matched to a gene. CDR3 nucleotide sequence: TGTGCCAGCAGCCTTCCAGGGGGCGCAGTCACCGGGGAGCTGTTTTTT. Protein product: CASSLPGGAVTGELFF.

The table lists this clonotype with many counts. The V gene is TRBV4-2, the J gene TRBJ2-5, with D hard to call. Per germline, CDR1 LGHNA and CDR2 YNFKEQ. V dropped 0 bases and J dropped 2 bases, with 10 bases sitting between them. The CDR3 loop spans 15 amino acids. The CDR3 protein is CASSQDRTSQETQYF. In DNA form, the CDR3 reads TGTGCCAGCAGCCAAGATAGGACCTCGCAAGAGACCCAGTACTTC.

This clonotype was detected many times. The V gene is TRBV20-1, the J gene TRBJ2-1, with 8 bases fitting TRBD2. CDR3 length equals 15 residues. Trimming removed 3 bases from V and 15 bases from J; junction bases left unmatched: 19. Germline V lookup: CDR1 DFQATT, CDR2 SNEGSKA (reference sequence). The CDR3 bases are TGCAGTGCTAGGGGGGCTAGCGGGCCCACATTGTTCCCGTTCTTC. Its protein product is CSARGASGPTLFPFF.

Comments on this clonotype: One end of the junction varies from germline; a read error may be responsible. CDR3 DNA: TGTGCCTGGAGTAGAAAGGGACTAGACAATCAGCGCCAGCATTTT. Translation: CAWSRKGLDNQRQHF. The chain carries TRBV30 and TRBJ1-5; maybe TRBD1 (5 bases). In germline, CDR1 is GTSNPN, CDR2 SVGIG (reference sequence). This CDR3 has 15 residues. Variable domain in full (rest from reference TRBV30 and TRBJ1-5): SQTIHQWPATLVQPVGSPLSLECTVEGTSNPNLYWYRQAAGRGLQLLFYSVGIGQISSEVPQNLSASRPQDRQFILSSKKLLLSDSGFYLCAWSRKGLDNQRQHFGDGTRLSIL.

This clonotype was seen a few times. This chain connects TRBV3-1 to TRBJ2-7; no definite D call. CDR1 and CDR2 (germline): LGHDT, YNNKEL (reference sequence). The CDR3 spans 11 residues. Trimming removed 1 base from V and 5 bases from J, with 3 bases in between. This CDR3 reads CASSQGHEQYF. In DNA, the CDR3 is TGTGCCAGCAGCCAAGGACACGAGCAGTACTTC.

This clonotype was seen at least ten times. The chain recombines TRBV30 with TRBJ2-3, with D hard to call. The CDR3 extends over 13 amino acids. V lost 7 bases and J lost 2, with 13 bases in between. Per the germline V gene, CDR1 is GTSNPN and CDR2 is SVGIG (reference sequence). DNA for the CDR3: TGTGCCTTCAGCCGCGGTTTCACAGATACGCAGTATTTT. Encoded protein: CAFSRGFTDTQYF.

In its sample, this clonotype was seen many times. Written as DNA, the CDR3 is TGTGCCAGCAGCTCCCTAGGGACAGGGGTTAGCAATGAGCAGTTCTTC. Translating it yields CASSSLGTGVSNEQFF. The J gene is TRBJ2-1, the V gene TRBV7-8, with 10 bases identical to TRBD1. Losses at the gene ends were 4 bases for V and 6 bases for J; bases not matched to a gene: 9. Germline loops: CDR1 SGHVS, CDR2 FQNEAQ. This CDR3 is built from 16 residues.

This clonotype was seen a handful of times. The chain combines TRBV5-5 with TRBJ2-3, with 8 bases aligning to TRBD1. J was trimmed by 0 bases and V by 4 bases; bases with no gene match: 7. The CDR3 consists of 16 residues. Germline V CDR1 and CDR2: SGHKS, YYEKEE (reference sequence). The CDR3 loop is CASSGDRGASTDTQYF. In DNA, the CDR3 is TGTGCCAGCAGCGGCGACAGGGGAGCTAGCACAGATACGCAGTATTTT.

This clonotype was counted a few times. The CDR3 is CSASYVLGTSGVRTDTQYF. The DNA for the CDR3 is TGCAGTGCTAGCTACGTATTGGGGACTAGCGGGGTGAGGACAGATACGCAGTATTTT. V is TRBV20-1 and J is TRBJ2-3; TRBD2 matches at 13 bases. The length of the CDR3 is 19 residues. CDR1 is DFQATT, CDR2 SNEGSKA, per germline (reference sequence). After removal of 3 bases from V and 3 bases from J, the junction contained 15 bases not matched to a gene.

This clonotype was detected ten times or more. V usage is TRBV25-1 and J usage is TRBJ1-5; D is undetermined. Germline V gene data show CDR1 as MGHDK and CDR2 as SYGVNS. Trimming removed 6 bases at V and 3 bases at J, with 3 bases between. This CDR3 comprises 11 residues. CDR3 region: CASSPNQPQHF. The CDR3, as DNA: TGTGCCAGCAGCCCCAATCAGCCCCAGCATTTT.

In this sample, this clonotype turned up many times. The rearrangement uses TRBV5-1 and TRBJ2-5, with a tentative D call TRBD2 (6 bases). Per germline, CDR1 SGHRS and CDR2 YFSETQ. The ends were cut back, 5 bases at V and 2 bases at J, with 16 bases in the middle. The CDR3 is 15 amino acids. CDR3 in amino acids: CASSSGGPGQETQYF. The CDR3 coding sequence is TGCGCCAGCAGTTCTGGAGGGCCGGGTCAAGAGACCCAGTACTTC.

This clonotype was counted at least ten times. This chain connects TRBV20-1 to TRBJ2-1; tentatively, D is TRBD2 (6 bases). CDR3 length: 13 residues. The germline V and J ends were trimmed by 0 bases and 8 bases, with 11 bases remaining between them. Germline V gives CDR1 DFQATT, CDR2 SNEGSKA (reference sequence). The CDR3 region has the DNA TGCAGTGCTAGAGATCTCCGGGACTATGAGCAGTTCTTC. Its translation is CSARDLRDYEQFF.

This clonotype was seen at least ten times. The chain is built from TRBV4-3 and TRBJ2-1, with 7 nucleotides matching TRBD2. This CDR3 comprises 14 residues. CDR1 and CDR2 from the germline V gene are LGHNA and YSLEER. V lost 1 base, J lost 7 bases, and 4 bases stayed unmatched. The CDR3 region has the DNA TGCGCCAGCAGCCAAGGCGGGAGACTGAATGAGCAGTTCTTC. The encoded protein is CASSQGGRLNEQFF.

The genes are TRBV7-8 and TRBJ2-1, with 10 bases that match TRBD2. CDR1 SGHVS and CDR2 FQNEAQ come from the germline V gene. The CDR3 covers 14 residues. The trim removed 5 bases at V and 5 bases at J, leaving 3 bases unmatched. The CDR3 reads CASSPGLADNEQFF. The DNA for the CDR3 is TGTGCCAGCAGCCCAGGACTAGCGGACAATGAGCAGTTCTTC.

This clonotype was counted only a few times. J is TRBJ2-7 and V is TRBV7-2; 9 nucleotides line up with TRBD2. Germline V gene lookup returns CDR1 SGHTA and CDR2 FQGNSA. J was trimmed by 0 bases and V by 2 bases; bases with no gene match: 8. This CDR3 has 17 residues. CDR3: CASSLSPGTSFSYEQYF. The CDR3 region has the DNA TGTGCCAGCAGCTTATCCCCAGGGACTAGCTTCTCCTACGAGCAGTACTTC.

This clonotype was seen more than once but under ten times. The J gene is TRBJ2-1, the V gene TRBV6-1; 11 bases line up with TRBD2. The V gene end was trimmed by 4 bases and the J gene end by 5 bases; junction bases not matched to a gene: 4. CDR1 is MNHNS, CDR2 SASEGT, per germline. This CDR3 comprises 15 residues. The CDR3, as DNA: TGTGCCAGCAGTGCCGGGACTAGCGGTAACAATGAGCAGTTCTTC. Residues: CASSAGTSGNNEQFF.

The gene calls are TRBV14 and TRBJ2-7; 11 nucleotides align to TRBD1. The CDR3 totals 15 residues. Germline V lookup: CDR1 SGHDN, CDR2 FVKESK. Unmatched junction bases numbered 7, after V lost 2 bases and J lost 7 bases. The CDR3 region has the DNA TGTGCCAGCAGCCAACGGGACAGGGGGTTCTGGGAGCAGTACTTC. Protein product: CASSQRDRGFWEQYF.